The 23 T cell receptor beta chains given below trace back to one sample, sequenced in a study of STAT5B mutations in CD4+ large granular lymphocyte leukemia. This table comes from immunoSEQ multiplex PCR, and its TCRdb copy is limited to in-frame clones, with some not included. Of tens of thousands of clones detected, about 70% appear once; the ten largest clones hold 2%. Specimen: CD4+ T cells from blood buffy coats. The receptors come from a human donor in good health.

This clone was counted only a few times. The chain has TRBV7-9 and TRBJ1-5, with TRBD1 matching 8 bases. This CDR3 comprises 15 residues. From germline, CDR1 is SEHNR and CDR2 FQNEAQ (reference sequence). The junction had 6 bases not matched to a gene; V was cut back by 1 base and J by 7 bases. The CDR3 sequence: CASSLDTGGYQPQHF. The CDR3 region has the DNA TGTGCCAGCAGCTTAGATACAGGGGGGTACCAGCCCCAGCATTTT.

The CDR3 protein is CASSPRPGEPSGNTIYF. The CDR3, as DNA: TGTGCCAGCAGCCCCAGACCGGGGGAACCCTCTGGAAACACCATATATTTT. This chain links TRBV9 with TRBJ1-3; perhaps TRBD1 as D (5 bases). CDR3 length: 17 residues. V shed 4 bases and J shed 0 bases, with 17 bases lying between them. From germline, CDR1 is SGDLS and CDR2 YYNGEE.

This sequence joins TRBV5-6 and TRBJ1-6; D uncertain. Trimming shortened V by 0 bases and J by 10 bases, and 17 bases separated the two germline ends. CDR1 and CDR2 from the germline V gene are SGHDT and YYEEEE. The CDR3 extends over 16 amino acids. The chain's CDR3 is CASSLVAGSFRSPLHF. DNA of the CDR3: TGTGCCAGCAGCTTGGTGGCGGGTTCGTTCAGGTCACCCCTCCACTTT. The variable domain in full, with the rest retrieved from reference TRBV5-6 and TRBJ1-6, is DAGVTQSPTHLIKTRGQQVTLRCSPKSGHDTVSWYQQALGQGPQFIFQYYEEEERQRGNFPDRFSGHQFPNYSSELNVNALLLGDSALYLCASSLVAGSFRSPLHFGNGTRLTVT.

This clone was observed a few times. The rearrangement links TRBV5-6 to TRBJ1-2; D is unclear. Trimming shortened V by 4 bases and J by 4 bases, and 11 bases separated the two germline ends. This CDR3 spans 13 amino acids. The germline gives CDR1 SGHDT, CDR2 YYEEEE. Here the CDR3 reads CASSALRPYGYTF. The CDR3 DNA follows: TGTGCCAGCAGCGCCCTCAGGCCCTATGGCTACACCTTC.

V gene TRBV15 combines with J gene TRBJ2-5, with D unclear. The germline V gene has CDR1 LNHNV and CDR2 YYDKDF (reference sequence). Trimming pared 1 base from V and 1 base from J, leaving 4 bases between. CDR3 length: 13 amino acids. CDR3 coding DNA: TGTGCCACCAGCAGAGGGGGCCAAGAGACCCAGTACTTC. This gives the protein CATSRGGQETQYF.

V usage is TRBV19 and J usage is TRBJ1-1; TRBD1 matches 8 bases. Losses at the gene ends were 9 bases for V and 6 bases for J; bases not matched to a gene: 12. This CDR3 has 14 amino acids. In germline, CDR1 is LNHDA, CDR2 SQIVND (reference sequence). CDR3 sequence: CASAGQVGTAEAFF. The CDR3 DNA is TGTGCCAGCGCGGGACAGGTGGGGACTGCTGAAGCTTTCTTT.

In this sample, this clone turned up a few times. The rearrangement uses TRBV28 and TRBJ1-3; D is unclear. Between the trimmed V and J ends, which lost 6 bases and 0 bases, there was a span of 6 bases. Germline CDR1 is MDHEN and CDR2 is SYDVKM. This CDR3 is built from 13 residues. Here the CDR3 DNA reads TGTGCCAGCAGCGGGCTCTCTGGAAACACCATATATTTT. It codes for CASSGLSGNTIYF.

This clone was counted once. The chain employs TRBV5-4 and TRBJ2-5, with D tentatively TRBD1 or TRBD2 (5 bases each). Trimming took 4 bases from V and 5 from J, leaving 18 bases between them. Germline lookup yields CDR1 SGHNT and CDR2 YYREEE (reference sequence). There are 15 residues in the CDR3. In DNA, the CDR3 is TGTGCCAGCAGCGGTCGGGTCGGGGCCGGTGAGACCCAGTACTTC. As protein: CASSGRVGAGETQYF.

The chain carries TRBV6-1 and TRBJ2-7, with 9 bases aligning to TRBD2. CDR3 length: 15 amino acids. Per germline, CDR1 MNHNS and CDR2 SASEGT. The V gene end was trimmed by 0 bases and the J gene end by 3 bases; junction bases not matched to a gene: 3. The CDR3 nucleotides are TGTGCCAGCAGTGAAGCTAGCGGGGGTCTCTACGAGCAGTACTTC. Translation: CASSEASGGLYEQYF.

This CDR3 is CASSLHDPWAGNTIYF. The CDR3, as DNA: TGTGCCAGCTCACTTCATGATCCATGGGCTGGAAACACCATATATTTT. V usage is TRBV18 and J usage is TRBJ1-3; unclear D gene. This CDR3 is built from 16 residues. Trimming removed 4 bases from V and 2 bases from J, with 15 bases in between. Germline CDR1 KGHSH, CDR2 LQKENI.

The genes are TRBV10-3 and TRBJ2-3; the match to TRBD2 covers 7 bases. Per the germline V gene, CDR1 is ENHRY and CDR2 is SYGVKD. The CDR3 runs 15 residues. The junction had 3 bases not matched to a gene; V was cut back by 3 bases and J by 0 bases. The CDR3 bases are TGTGCCATCAGTGAAAGACTAGCCAGCACAGATACGCAGTATTTT. Its translation is CAISERLASTDTQYF.

The chain carries TRBV19 and TRBJ1-5; D call uncertain. The CDR3 sequence is 13 residues long. Trimming left V 8 bases short and J 0 bases short, with 8 bases between. CDR1 is LNHDA, CDR2 SQIVND, per germline (reference sequence). In DNA, the CDR3 is TGTGCCAGTGGGAGGGATAGCAATCAGCCCCAGCATTTT. Translation: CASGRDSNQPQHF. Variable domain in full (rest from reference TRBV19 and TRBJ1-5): DGGITQSPKYLFRKEGQNVTLSCEQNLNHDAMYWYRQDPGQGLRLIYYSQIVNDFQKGDIAEGYSVSREKKESFPLTVTSAQKNPTAFYLCASGRDSNQPQHFGDGTRLSIL.

CDR3 bases: TGTGCCAGCAGCGTCGCCAGGGAACCTAATGAAAAACTGTTTTTT. Protein sequence: CASSVAREPNEKLFF. V gene TRBV9 combines with J gene TRBJ1-4; possible D gene TRBD1, 5 bases. Germline assignment: CDR1 SGDLS and CDR2 YYNGEE. The V and J ends lost 2 bases and 3 bases respectively, with 11 bases between them. The CDR3 consists of 15 residues.

J is TRBJ1-2 and V is TRBV6-6; D gene uncertain. Germline CDR1 reads MNHNY; CDR2 reads SVGAGI (reference sequence). This CDR3 comprises 14 residues. V lost 0 bases and J lost 3, with 8 bases in between. The CDR3 bases are TGTGCCAGCAGTTACTCTGGAGTTGACTATGGCTACACCTTC. It translates to CASSYSGVDYGYTF.

This chain connects TRBV9 to TRBJ1-2; 9 nucleotides line up with TRBD1. This CDR3 has 15 amino acids. V lost 3 bases to trimming and J lost 8 bases; unmatched junction nucleotides: 11. Germline-derived CDR1 and CDR2 are SGDLS and YYNGEE. CDR3 sequence reads: CASSEPGQGLNGYTF. CDR3 sequence (DNA): TGTGCCAGCAGCGAACCAGGACAGGGGCTTAACGGCTACACCTTC. Together with reference TRBV9 and TRBJ1-2, the CDR3 gives the full variable domain: DSGVTQTPKHLITATGQRVTLRCSPRSGDLSVYWYQQSLDQGLQFLIQYYNGEERAKGNILERFSAQQFPDLHSELNLSSLELGDSALYFCASSEPGQGLNGYTFGSGTRLTVV.

The chain is built from TRBV4-2 and TRBJ2-5, with a tentative D call TRBD2 (6 bases). V was clipped by 11 bases and J by 4 bases, with 32 bases between them. The CDR3 extends over 18 amino acids. The germline CDR1 and CDR2 sequences are LGHNA and YNFKEQ. The CDR3, as DNA: TGTGCCTACTATGATCTGGGGGGAGAAGCGAGGAAGGGAGAGACCCAGTACTTC. It encodes CAYYDLGGEARKGETQYF.

This chain connects TRBV5-1 to TRBJ2-1; D is unresolved. V gave up 3 bases and J gave up 5 bases, with 15 bases separating them. CDR3 length: 15 amino acids. CDR1 is SGHRS and CDR2 is YFSETQ in the germline V gene. CDR3 nucleotide sequence: TGCGCCAGCAGCTCGAGTGCTGGACGTCACAATGAGCAGTTCTTC. Protein: CASSSSAGRHNEQFF. The full variable domain, completed using reference TRBV5-1 and TRBJ2-1, is KAGVTQTPRYLIKTRGQQVTLSCSPISGHRSVSWYQQTPGQGLQFLFEYFSETQRNKGNFPGRFSGRQFSNSRSEMNVSTLELGDSALYLCASSSSAGRHNEQFFGPGTRLTVL.

The chain recombines TRBV30 with TRBJ2-7; D unresolved. The CDR3 runs 12 residues. V lost 5 bases, J lost 4 bases, and 12 bases lay in between. Germline CDR1 and CDR2: GTSNPN and SVGIG (reference sequence). The CDR3 nucleotides read TGTGCCTGGGCCCTGTCTAGGTACGAGCAGTACTTC. Its protein is CAWALSRYEQYF. The full variable domain, in which reference TRBV30 and TRBJ2-7 provide the parts outside the CDR3, is SQTIHQWPATLVQPVGSPLSLECTVEGTSNPNLYWYRQAAGRGLQLLFYSVGIGQISSEVPQNLSASRPQDRQFILSSKKLLLSDSGFYLCAWALSRYEQYFGPGTRLTVT.

The chain employs TRBV9 and TRBJ2-2; no firm D call. Germline CDR1 SGDLS, CDR2 YYNGEE. The CDR3 consists of 14 residues. The V end was cut by 6 bases, the J end by 0 bases, with 9 bases between. This chain's CDR3 is CASMGSSNTGELFF. Here the CDR3 DNA reads TGTGCCAGCATGGGCAGCTCGAACACCGGGGAGCTGTTTTTT.

The genes are TRBV28 and TRBJ1-1; 7 bases fit TRBD1. Germline V gives CDR1 MDHEN, CDR2 SYDVKM. V was pared by 6 bases and J by 6 bases, with 4 bases of the junction left unmatched. The CDR3 loop spans 12 amino acids. The DNA for the CDR3 is TGTGCCAGCAGAAAAGGACAGGCTGAAGCTTTCTTT. Its protein product is CASRKGQAEAFF.

The CDR3 is CASSPDGKHNSPLHF. In DNA form, the CDR3 reads TGTGCCAGCAGCCCGGACGGAAAGCATAATTCACCCCTCCACTTT. The V and J genes are TRBV9 and TRBJ1-6; unclear D gene. Germline lookup yields CDR1 SGDLS and CDR2 YYNGEE. The CDR3 runs 15 residues. V was clipped by 4 bases and J by 5 bases, with 13 bases between them.

The chain couples TRBV11-2 to TRBJ1-6; D uncertain. The CDR3 contains 15 residues. Trimming left V 3 bases short and J 3 bases short, with 9 bases between. In germline, CDR1 is SGHAT, CDR2 FQNNGV. The CDR3, as DNA: TGTGCCAGCAGCTTTGGAGGGTACTATAATTCACCCCTCCACTTT. Its translation is CASSFGGYYNSPLHF.

V and J are TRBV21-1 and TRBJ1-2. TRBV21-1 is an annotated pseudogene. This CDR3 comprises 15 residues. In DNA, the CDR3 is TGTGCCAGCAGCAACGAAGGTTTAGCTAACTATGGCTACACCTTC. It encodes CASSNEGLANYGYTF.